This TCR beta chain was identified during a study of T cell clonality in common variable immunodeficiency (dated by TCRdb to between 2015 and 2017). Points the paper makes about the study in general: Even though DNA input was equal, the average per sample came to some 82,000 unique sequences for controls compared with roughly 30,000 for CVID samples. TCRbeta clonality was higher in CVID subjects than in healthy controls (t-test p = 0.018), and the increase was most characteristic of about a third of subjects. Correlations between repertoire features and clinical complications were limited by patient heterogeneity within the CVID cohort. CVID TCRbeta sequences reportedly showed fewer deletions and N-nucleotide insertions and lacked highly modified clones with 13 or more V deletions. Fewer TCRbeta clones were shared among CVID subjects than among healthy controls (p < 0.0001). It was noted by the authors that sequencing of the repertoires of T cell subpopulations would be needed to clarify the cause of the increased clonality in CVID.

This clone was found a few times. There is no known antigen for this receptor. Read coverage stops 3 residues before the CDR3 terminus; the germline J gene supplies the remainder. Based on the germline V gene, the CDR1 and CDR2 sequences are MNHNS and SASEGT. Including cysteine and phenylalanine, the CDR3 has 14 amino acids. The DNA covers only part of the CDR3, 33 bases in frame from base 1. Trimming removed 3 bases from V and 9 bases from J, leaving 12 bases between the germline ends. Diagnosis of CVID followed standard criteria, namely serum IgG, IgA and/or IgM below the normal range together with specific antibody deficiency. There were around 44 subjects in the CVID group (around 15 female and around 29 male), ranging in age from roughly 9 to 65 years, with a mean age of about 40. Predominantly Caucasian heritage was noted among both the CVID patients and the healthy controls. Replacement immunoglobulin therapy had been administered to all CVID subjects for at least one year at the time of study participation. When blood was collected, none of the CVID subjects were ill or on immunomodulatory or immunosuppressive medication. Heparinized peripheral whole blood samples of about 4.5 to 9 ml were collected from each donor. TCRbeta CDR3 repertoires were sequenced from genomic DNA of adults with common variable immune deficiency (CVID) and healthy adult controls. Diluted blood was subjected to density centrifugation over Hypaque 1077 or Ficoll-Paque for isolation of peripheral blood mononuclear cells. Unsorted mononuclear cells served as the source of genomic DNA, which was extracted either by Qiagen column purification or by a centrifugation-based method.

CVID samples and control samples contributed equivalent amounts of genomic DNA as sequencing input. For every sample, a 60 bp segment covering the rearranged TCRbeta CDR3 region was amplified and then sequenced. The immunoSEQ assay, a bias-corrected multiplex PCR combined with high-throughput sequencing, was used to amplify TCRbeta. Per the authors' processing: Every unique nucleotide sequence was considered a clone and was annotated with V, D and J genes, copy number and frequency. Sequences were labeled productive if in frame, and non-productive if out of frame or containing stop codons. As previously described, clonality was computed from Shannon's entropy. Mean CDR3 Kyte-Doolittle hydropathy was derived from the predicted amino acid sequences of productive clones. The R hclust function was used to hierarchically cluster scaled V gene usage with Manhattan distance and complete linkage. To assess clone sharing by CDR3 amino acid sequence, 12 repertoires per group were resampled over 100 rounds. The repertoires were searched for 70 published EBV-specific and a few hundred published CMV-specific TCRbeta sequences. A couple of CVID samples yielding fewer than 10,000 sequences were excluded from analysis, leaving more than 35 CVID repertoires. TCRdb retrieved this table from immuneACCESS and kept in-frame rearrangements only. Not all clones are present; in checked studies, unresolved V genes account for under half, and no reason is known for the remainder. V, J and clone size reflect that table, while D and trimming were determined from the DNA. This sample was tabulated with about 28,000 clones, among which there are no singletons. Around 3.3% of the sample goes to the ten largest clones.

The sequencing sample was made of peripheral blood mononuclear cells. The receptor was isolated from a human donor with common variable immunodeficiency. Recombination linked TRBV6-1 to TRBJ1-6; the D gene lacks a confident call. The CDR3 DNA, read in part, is TGTGCCAGCAGTGATTCAGAGTCCGCTTCACCC. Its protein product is CASSDSESASP. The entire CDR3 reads CASSDSESASPLHF.